This TCR beta chain emerged from a study of graft-versus-host responses after intestinal transplantation. Study-wide background: Transplant types were multivisceral, liver-intestinal, or isolated intestinal.

Details on this clone: The target antigen is unknown.

Study-wide results and limits: With peak circulating GvH clone levels came an association with early post-transplant HvG declines.

TCRdb keeps only in-frame clones here, not all; method: immunoSEQ multiplex PCR. The sample contains roughly 97,000 clones, roughly 90% of which appear only once. The CDR3 has 15 amino acids. Germline V gene lookup returns CDR1 SGHTA and CDR2 FQGTGA. The ends were cut back, 7 bases at V and 0 bases at J, with 15 bases in the middle. This clonotype originated in a human patient who received an intestinal transplant, so some T cells may come from the graft donor. Specimen: PBMCs, collected just under 460 days after intestinal transplant. The rearrangement joins TRBV7-3 to TRBJ1-2; tentatively, D is TRBD1 (6 bases). CDR3 coding DNA: TGTGCCAGCATTGGCAGGGGAACCCCTAACTATGGCTACACCTTC. This encodes CASIGRGTPNYGYTF.